Listed here are 18 T cell receptor beta chains from one sample, sequenced in a study of T cells after yellow fever vaccination. TCRdb re-called the 5' RACE reads through MiXCR, storing one row per CDR3 protein. The sample has about 240,000 distinct CDR3 sequences, about 7.1% seen once. The input for sequencing was CD4+ T cells sorted from PBMCs, taken 15 days after the yellow fever booster vaccination. All receptors derive from a man aged 25 to 40 who received the YFV17D yellow fever vaccine.

A few counts support this clonotype. The chain links TRBV5-5 to TRBJ2-7, with TRBD2 matching over 8 bases. In germline, CDR1 is SGHKS, CDR2 YYEKEE (reference sequence). The CDR3 runs to 14 residues. Trimming cost V 0 bases and J 5 bases; bases outside gene matches: 4. The CDR3 nucleotides read TGTGCCAGCAGCTTGGCTTTAGCGGGAAACGAGCAGTACTTC. It translates to CASSLALAGNEQYF.

The chain couples TRBV5-1 to TRBJ2-1; 8 positions match TRBD2. V was clipped by 4 bases and J by 7 bases; unmatched bases: 7. Germline CDR1 and CDR2: SGHRS and YFSETQ. The CDR3 spans 14 residues. CDR3 sequence: CASSPSGGGNEQFF. The CDR3 bases are TGCGCCAGCAGCCCATCGGGGGGGGGTAATGAGCAGTTCTTC. Supplemented by reference TRBV5-1 and TRBJ2-1, the full variable domain reads KAGVTQTPRYLIKTRGQQVTLSCSPISGHRSVSWYQQTPGQGLQFLFEYFSETQRNKGNFPGRFSGRQFSNSRSEMNVSTLELGDSALYLCASSPSGGGNEQFFGPGTRLTVL.

The chain combines TRBV7-2 with TRBJ2-1; 8 nucleotides align to TRBD2. The CDR3 runs to 15 residues. Trimming removed 5 bases from V and 5 bases from J; junction bases left unmatched: 8. Germline values: CDR1 SGHTA, CDR2 FQGNSA. This chain's CDR3 is CASSIPSGQHNEQFF. The DNA of the CDR3 is TGTGCCAGCAGCATCCCTAGCGGGCAGCACAATGAGCAGTTCTTC.

The chain couples TRBV28 to TRBJ2-5; tentatively, D is TRBD1 or TRBD2 (5 bases each). The germline V and J ends were trimmed by 3 bases and 4 bases, with 9 bases remaining between them. The CDR3 totals 13 residues. Germline CDR1 and CDR2: MDHEN and SYDVKM. CDR3 loop: CASSFTGTETQYF. In nucleotides, the CDR3 is TGTGCCAGCAGTTTTACGGGGACAGAGACCCAGTACTTC.

The chain joins TRBV28 to TRBJ2-7; perhaps TRBD2 as D (5 bases). CDR1 is MDHEN and CDR2 is SYDVKM in the germline V gene. Trimming left V 10 bases short and J 7 bases short, with 14 bases between. This CDR3 comprises 11 residues. This CDR3 reads CATDLAGEQYF. In DNA, the CDR3 is TGTGCCACCGACCTAGCTGGAGAGCAGTACTTC.

This clonotype was counted at least ten times. The chain joins TRBV20-1 to TRBJ2-5; D might be TRBD2 (6 bases). The V and J ends lost 6 bases and 5 bases respectively, with 13 bases between them. The CDR3 length is 12 residues. The germline V gene encodes CDR1 DFQATT and CDR2 SNEGSKA (reference sequence). This CDR3 is CSAQEGWETQYF. CDR3 coding DNA: TGCAGTGCCCAGGAGGGCTGGGAGACCCAGTACTTC.

This clonotype was detected a few times. The J gene is TRBJ2-3, the V gene TRBV5-1, with 7 bases identical to TRBD2. Germline V lookup: CDR1 SGHRS, CDR2 YFSETQ. J gave up 3 bases and V 0 bases, and 4 bases lay outside the gene matches. The CDR3 has 15 residues. CDR3 in amino acids: CASSLARAGTDTQYF. DNA for the CDR3: TGCGCCAGCAGCTTGGCGCGAGCGGGAACAGATACGCAGTATTTT.

This clonotype has at least ten counts. The chain uses TRBV12-3 or TRBV12-4 and TRBJ2-4; D ambiguous. CDR3 length equals 16 residues. The ends were cut back, 3 bases at V and 0 bases at J, with 12 bases in the middle. CDR3 region: CASSFRATLAKNIQYF. CDR3 bases: TGTGCCAGCAGTTTTAGGGCTACTTTAGCCAAAAACATTCAGTACTTC.

Only a few counts were recorded for this clonotype. The chain uses TRBV10-1 and TRBJ2-7, with D possibly TRBD2 on 6 matching bases. Germline CDR1 and CDR2: WNHNN and SYGVQD (reference sequence). CDR3 length: 13 amino acids. Between the trimmed V and J ends, which lost 4 bases and 1 base, there was a span of 8 bases. The CDR3 DNA sequence: TGCGCCAGCAGTGCGGGACTTTCCTACGAGCAGTACTTC. Its translation is CASSAGLSYEQYF.

The gene calls are TRBV12-3 or TRBV12-4 and TRBJ2-5, with D perhaps matching TRBD1 (7 bases). The V and J ends lost 6 bases and 5 bases respectively, with 16 bases between them. The CDR3 is 14 amino acids. CDR3 sequence (DNA): TGTGCCAGCAGCCAGGGGGGCAAGGAGGAGACCCAGTACTTC. This gives the protein CASSQGGKEETQYF.

This chain uses TRBV20-1 with TRBJ1-2; 7 bases agree with TRBD1. The V gene's germline CDR1 is DFQATT and CDR2 SNEGSKA (reference sequence). CDR3 length equals 14 residues. The junction had 5 bases not matched to a gene; V was cut back by 2 bases and J by 2 bases. The CDR3 reads CSARTGTANYGYTF. The DNA of the CDR3 is TGCAGTGCTAGAACCGGGACAGCGAACTATGGCTACACCTTC.

The chain is built from TRBV5-1 and TRBJ1-1, with TRBD1 identical over 7 bases. The germline CDR1 and CDR2 sequences are SGHRS and YFSETQ. The CDR3 consists of 14 residues. The V segment lost 4 bases and the J segment 0 bases; nucleotides outside the gene matches: 3. CDR3 bases: TGCGCCAGCAGCACAGGGGTTCTGAACACTGAAGCTTTCTTT. This gives the protein CASSTGVLNTEAFF.

In its sample, this clonotype was seen many times. The chain employs TRBV27 and TRBJ2-7, with D perhaps TRBD2 (5 bases). Germline V gene lookup returns CDR1 MNHEY and CDR2 SMNVEV (reference sequence). This CDR3 is built from 15 residues. V was cut by 3 bases and J by 2 bases, with 14 bases left in between. The CDR3 loop reads CASSFNAIGAYEQYF. The CDR3 coding sequence is TGTGCCAGCAGTTTTAACGCCATCGGGGCCTACGAGCAGTACTTC.

This clonotype was seen more than once but under ten times. The chain uses TRBV5-1 and TRBJ1-3, with TRBD1 as a possible D gene (6 bases). The CDR3 spans 13 residues. The V end was cut by 0 bases, the J end by 8 bases, with 9 bases between. Looked up from germline, CDR1 is SGHRS and CDR2 is YFSETQ. The CDR3 DNA reads TGCGCCAGCAGCTTGGACAGGGTAGACACCATATATTTT. Translation gives CASSLDRVDTIYF.

In its sample, this clonotype was seen a few times. The chain employs TRBV18 and TRBJ2-1; tentative D call: TRBD1 (6 bases). CDR1 is KGHSH, CDR2 LQKENI, per germline. V was clipped by 2 bases and J by 4 bases, with 9 bases between them. This CDR3 has 14 amino acids. The CDR3 bases are TGTGCCAGCTCACCATCGACAGGTTACAATGAGCAGTTCTTC. Amino acid sequence: CASSPSTGYNEQFF. Using reference TRBV18 and TRBJ2-1 for the parts outside the CDR3, the full variable domain is NAGVMQNPRHLVRRRGQEARLRCSPMKGHSHVYWYRQLPEEGLKFMVYLQKENIIDESGMPKERFSAEFPKEGPSILRIQQVVRGDSAAYFCASSPSTGYNEQFFGPGTRLTVL.

This clonotype was counted ten times or more. The chain is built from TRBV7-2 and TRBJ2-5, with TRBD2 identical over 12 bases. Germline CDR1 and CDR2: SGHTA and FQGNSA. The CDR3 contains 16 residues. J lost 5 bases, V lost 4 bases, and 8 bases had no gene match. The CDR3 protein is CASSYLGLAGSETQYF. CDR3 DNA: TGTGCCAGCAGCTACCTCGGACTAGCGGGAAGTGAGACCCAGTACTTC.

J is TRBJ1-1 and V is TRBV19; D unresolved. The CDR3 is 14 amino acids. The germline V and J ends were trimmed by 2 bases and 3 bases, with 10 bases remaining between them. Germline V gene lookup returns CDR1 LNHDA and CDR2 SQIVND (reference sequence). CDR3 coding DNA: TGTGCCAGTAGTATAACAGCCCCGGACACTGAAGCTTTCTTT. Protein product: CASSITAPDTEAFF.

The CDR3 reads CASSLMEGNQPQHF. CDR3 DNA: TGTGCCAGCAGCTTAATGGAAGGCAATCAGCCCCAGCATTTT. The chain combines TRBV7-2 with TRBJ1-5; D not certain. The CDR3 loop spans 14 amino acids. The germline V and J ends were trimmed by 2 bases and 2 bases, with 7 bases remaining between them. Germline CDR1 reads SGHTA; CDR2 reads FQGNSA.